Listed here are 30 T cell receptor beta chains from one sample, sequenced in a study of T cell responses to AZD1222 COVID-19 vaccine. Assay: immunoSEQ multiplex PCR; the TCRdb copy retains only in-frame clones and omits some. The data show some 150,000 clones, 88% seen once. The source material was peripheral blood, sampled on day 0 of AZD1222 vaccination. These receptors originate from an adult in good health.

The chain links TRBV9 to TRBJ2-3, with 10 bases that match TRBD2. The CDR3 loop spans 16 amino acids. CDR1 and CDR2 (germline): SGDLS, YYNGEE. V was clipped by 0 bases and J by 5 bases; unmatched bases: 6. Here the CDR3 DNA reads TGTGCCAGCAGCGTAGAAGCGGGAGGGTGGGAAGATACGCAGTATTTT. This sequence encodes CASSVEAGGWEDTQYF. The complete variable domain, with remaining parts taken from reference TRBV9 and TRBJ2-3, reads DSGVTQTPKHLITATGQRVTLRCSPRSGDLSVYWYQQSLDQGLQFLIQYYNGEERAKGNILERFSAQQFPDLHSELNLSSLELGDSALYFCASSVEAGGWEDTQYFGPGTRLTVL.

The chain combines TRBV9 with TRBJ2-1; the match to TRBD2 covers 9 bases. Germline V gene lookup returns CDR1 SGDLS and CDR2 YYNGEE. Trimming removed 6 bases from V and 4 bases from J; junction bases left unmatched: 8. The length of the CDR3 is 15 residues. This chain's CDR3 is CASTPTSGTYNEQFF. CDR3 nucleotides: TGTGCCAGCACCCCGACTAGCGGTACATACAATGAGCAGTTCTTC.

The V call is TRBV4-3, the J call TRBJ2-2; D gene uncertain. The germline CDR1 and CDR2 sequences are LGHNA and YSLEER. This CDR3 spans 14 amino acids. V gave up 0 bases and J gave up 6 bases, with 8 bases separating them. The CDR3 sequence: CASSQDGRSGELFF. The CDR3 DNA follows: TGCGCCAGCAGCCAAGATGGAAGGTCCGGGGAGCTGTTTTTT.

This rearrangement joins TRBV6-1 to TRBJ1-6; D is undetermined. The V and J ends lost 2 bases and 6 bases respectively, with 8 bases between them. Germline V CDR1 and CDR2: MNHNS, SASEGT. The CDR3 is made up of 14 amino acids. The CDR3 DNA sequence: TGTGCCAGCAGTGAATCGGGCAGTAATTCACCCCTCCACTTT. It encodes CASSESGSNSPLHF.

The V gene is TRBV28, the J gene TRBJ1-1; D not certain. The germline gives CDR1 MDHEN, CDR2 SYDVKM. This CDR3 is 13 amino acids long. CDR3 sequence reads: CVGSGPRNTEAFF. The CDR3 nucleotides read TGTGTGGGTAGCGGACCCCGGAACACTGAAGCTTTCTTT.

The V and J genes are TRBV4-2 and TRBJ2-3; 11 bases are a match to TRBD2. Germline-derived CDR1 and CDR2 are LGHNA and YNFKEQ. This CDR3 region has 14 residues. V lost 6 bases and J lost 4; bases outside the gene matches: 3. CDR3 DNA sequence: TGTGCCAGCAGAATAGCGGGGGGGGCAGATACGCAGTATTTT. This encodes CASRIAGGADTQYF.

This clone occurred once. J is TRBJ2-1 and V is TRBV18, with D perhaps TRBD1 or TRBD2 (5 bases each). The CDR3 has 16 residues. CDR1 and CDR2 (germline): KGHSH, LQKENI. Trimming stripped 1 base from V and 1 base from J, with 11 bases between. This CDR3 is CASSPRGSGSYNEQFF. The CDR3 DNA reads TGTGCCAGCTCACCACGGGGGAGTGGTTCCTACAATGAGCAGTTCTTC.

A few counts support this clone. The V gene is TRBV12-3 or TRBV12-4, the J gene TRBJ1-2; D remains ambiguous. The length of the CDR3 is 12 residues. Trimming took 7 bases from V and 4 from J, leaving 10 bases between them. Here the CDR3 DNA reads TGTGCCAGCACCCGCCGAAGCTATGGCTACACCTTC. Translating it yields CASTRRSYGYTF.

This chain links TRBV19 with TRBJ1-5, with D possibly matching TRBD1 (6 bases). V lost 9 bases and J 6 bases, leaving 21 bases between the germline ends. Germline V lookup: CDR1 LNHDA, CDR2 SQIVND (reference sequence). This CDR3 has 15 amino acids. The CDR3 spells CASLKQGGVVQPQHF. In DNA form, the CDR3 reads TGTGCCAGCCTCAAACAGGGTGGGGTTGTTCAGCCCCAGCATTTT.

The chain carries TRBV15 and TRBJ2-3; a possible D gene is TRBD2 (7 bases). The CDR3 sequence is 14 residues long. Germline V gives CDR1 LNHNV, CDR2 YYDKDF (reference sequence). Trimming shortened V by 5 bases and J by 2 bases, and 11 bases separated the two germline ends. CDR3 nucleotide sequence: TGTGCCACCAGCTGGGGGGGGCCCACAGATACGCAGTATTTT. Translation gives CATSWGGPTDTQYF.

This chain connects TRBV6-1 to TRBJ2-1, with D perhaps given as TRBD1 or TRBD2 (5 bases each). This CDR3 comprises 15 residues. Germline CDR1 MNHNS, CDR2 SASEGT. The V end lost 2 bases, the J end lost 0 bases, and 8 bases lay between the germline ends. This CDR3 is CASSEWGFSYNEQFF. The CDR3 DNA reads as TGTGCCAGCAGTGAATGGGGGTTCTCCTACAATGAGCAGTTCTTC.

This sequence joins TRBV6-5 and TRBJ2-7, with D uncertain. V lost 0 bases to trimming and J lost 4 bases, with 13 bases between them. The CDR3 spans 15 residues. Germline V gene data show CDR1 as MNHEY and CDR2 as SVGAGI. CDR3 coding DNA: TGTGCCAGCAGTTACTCAGGCCCCAGGCAATACGAGCAGTACTTC. This codes for CASSYSGPRQYEQYF.

V and J are TRBV11-3 and TRBJ2-5; 10 nucleotides line up with TRBD2. Per the germline V gene, CDR1 is SGHNT and CDR2 is YENEEA. The ends lost 1 base at V and 2 bases at J; junction bases unmatched: 10. CDR3 length: 18 amino acids. The CDR3 DNA reads TGTGCCAGCAGCTTAGGTTTACTAGCGGGAACAAATCAAGAGACCCAGTACTTC. Residues: CASSLGLLAGTNQETQYF.

The CDR3 region has the DNA TGTGCCAGCAGTGACTCGACCAGCTATAATTCACCCCTCCACTTT. Translating gives CASSDSTSYNSPLHF. The rearrangement links TRBV6-4 to TRBJ1-6; D gene unclear. Trimming removed 0 bases at V and 3 bases at J, with 6 bases between. This CDR3 is 15 amino acids long. Germline values: CDR1 MRHNA, CDR2 SNTAGT.

The chain recombines TRBV7-3 with TRBJ1-1, with no clear D. The CDR3 consists of 13 residues. The germline CDR1 and CDR2 sequences are SGHTA and FQGTGA. V lost 2 bases and J 2 bases, leaving 6 bases between the germline ends. The DNA for the CDR3 is TGTGCCAGCAGCTTACGGGGAAACACTGAAGCTTTCTTT. As protein: CASSLRGNTEAFF.

J is TRBJ1-1 and V is TRBV9; D is uncertain. The CDR3 is 13 residues long. V lost 0 bases to trimming and J lost 0 bases, with 3 bases between them. The V gene's germline CDR1 is SGDLS and CDR2 YYNGEE. For the CDR3, the DNA is TGTGCCAGCAGCGTAGCAATGAACACTGAAGCTTTCTTT. Translation gives CASSVAMNTEAFF.

The rearrangement links TRBV30 to TRBJ1-1; 7 nucleotides match TRBD1. V was pared by 2 bases and J by 3 bases, with 3 bases of the junction left unmatched. The CDR3 is 13 amino acids. Germline lookup yields CDR1 GTSNPN and CDR2 SVGIG (reference sequence). The CDR3 DNA is TGTGCCTGGAGTTCCACAGGGGACACTGAAGCTTTCTTT. It yields the protein CAWSSTGDTEAFF.

This chain joins TRBV6-5 and TRBJ1-1; 7 nucleotides match TRBD1. Germline V CDR1 and CDR2: MNHEY, SVGAGI. CDR3 length equals 15 residues. The junction had 8 bases not matched to a gene; V was cut back by 6 bases and J by 1 base. CDR3 amino acids: CASSPRGTANTEAFF. The CDR3 DNA sequence: TGTGCCAGCAGCCCACGAGGGACAGCGAACACTGAAGCTTTCTTT.

This clone was counted a few times. The rearrangement uses TRBV28 and TRBJ2-5; perhaps TRBD2 as D (6 bases). Germline values: CDR1 MDHEN, CDR2 SYDVKM. The CDR3 consists of 15 residues. V lost 3 bases and J 4 bases, leaving 15 bases between the germline ends. The CDR3, as DNA: TGTGCCAGCAGTTTCGGCGGGGTGGGGCGAGAGACCCAGTACTTC. It yields the protein CASSFGGVGRETQYF.

The chain joins TRBV30 to TRBJ2-7; the D call may be TRBD1 or TRBD2 (5 bases each). The germline gives CDR1 GTSNPN, CDR2 SVGIG (reference sequence). This CDR3 region has 11 residues. Trimming pared 0 bases from V and 12 bases from J, leaving 12 bases between. In DNA form, the CDR3 reads TGTGCCTGGAGTGTGGGGGACCGAGGGTACTTC. It specifies CAWSVGDRGYF.

The gene calls are TRBV7-2 and TRBJ1-1; no clear D. The CDR3 consists of 14 residues. The V end was cut by 4 bases, the J end by 2 bases, with 11 bases between. From germline, CDR1 is SGHTA and CDR2 FQGNSA. The CDR3 here is CASSSVTLNTEAFF. The CDR3 region has the DNA TGTGCCAGCAGCTCGGTGACCCTAAACACTGAAGCTTTCTTT.

In this sample, this clone turned up many times. The genes are TRBV19 and TRBJ2-7, with D possibly matching TRBD1 (6 bases). The V end lost 6 bases, the J end lost 2 bases, and 17 bases lay between the germline ends. Germline CDR1 is LNHDA and CDR2 is SQIVND (reference sequence). The CDR3 contains 15 residues. In nucleotides, the CDR3 is TGTGCCAGTAGATTACAGGGTATAGGGACCTACGAGCAGTACTTC. Protein product: CASRLQGIGTYEQYF. Full variable domain (missing parts from reference TRBV19 and TRBJ2-7): DGGITQSPKYLFRKEGQNVTLSCEQNLNHDAMYWYRQDPGQGLRLIYYSQIVNDFQKGDIAEGYSVSREKKESFPLTVTSAQKNPTAFYLCASRLQGIGTYEQYFGPGTRLTVT.

The chain joins TRBV5-1 to TRBJ2-3, with TRBD2 as a possible D gene (6 bases). CDR3 size: 16 residues. The V and J ends lost 6 bases and 6 bases respectively, with 23 bases between them. Germline V gene lookup returns CDR1 SGHRS and CDR2 YFSETQ. For the CDR3, the DNA is TGCGCCAGCACCCCCTCCCCTGCGGGGCTTCGGGATACGCAGTATTTT. Translating it yields CASTPSPAGLRDTQYF.

This clone was found once. The CDR3 DNA sequence: TGTGCCAGCACTCATGGGGACTCTGTAGAGGGGCAGTTCTTC. This encodes CASTHGDSVEGQFF. The chain is built from TRBV6-5 and TRBJ2-1; weak D call: TRBD2 (6 bases). The germline V gene encodes CDR1 MNHEY and CDR2 SVGAGI. This CDR3 is built from 14 residues. With 7 bases removed from V and 12 bases from J, the gap between germline ends came to 22 bases.

The chain couples TRBV7-9 to TRBJ1-1; D remains unclear. CDR3 size: 11 residues. In germline, CDR1 is SEHNR, CDR2 FQNEAQ (reference sequence). V lost 2 bases to trimming and J lost 4 bases, with 2 bases between them. The CDR3 reads CASSLTTEAFF. The CDR3 nucleotides are TGTGCCAGCAGCTTAACCACTGAAGCTTTCTTT. The variable domain in full, with the rest retrieved from reference TRBV7-9 and TRBJ1-1, is DTGVSQNPRHKITKRGQNVTFRCDPISEHNRLYWYRQTLGQGPEFLTYFQNEAQLEKSRLLSDRFSAERPKGSFSTLEIQRTEQGDSAMYLCASSLTTEAFFGQGTRLTVV.

The chain uses TRBV7-2 and TRBJ2-3; 12 bases are shared with TRBD2. This CDR3 comprises 14 residues. Trimming at V came to 5 bases and at J to 5 bases, leaving 2 bases not matched to a gene. Per the germline V gene, CDR1 is SGHTA and CDR2 is FQGNSA. The CDR3 coding sequence is TGTGCCAGCAGCCCGGGACTAGCGGGAGATACGCAGTATTTT. It specifies CASSPGLAGDTQYF.

This sequence joins TRBV7-2 and TRBJ1-5; D ambiguous. Germline assignment: CDR1 SGHTA and CDR2 FQGNSA. This CDR3 has 13 amino acids. The V and J ends lost 1 base and 7 bases respectively, with 8 bases between them. CDR3 residues: CASSLVNGQPQHF. CDR3 in DNA: TGTGCCAGCAGCTTAGTGAACGGCCAGCCCCAGCATTTT.

The chain couples TRBV3-1 (or the pseudogene TRBV3-2) to TRBJ2-7; D is unclear. This CDR3 comprises 12 residues. The ends were cut back, 1 base at V and 8 bases at J, with 9 bases in the middle. The germline gives CDR1 LGHDT, CDR2 YNNKEL (reference sequence). The CDR3 is CASSQVRDQQYF. The CDR3 nucleotides read TGTGCCAGCAGCCAAGTCCGCGACCAGCAGTACTTC.

The chain links TRBV27 to TRBJ2-5; perhaps TRBD1 as D (6 bases). V lost 4 bases, J lost 1 base, and 10 bases lay in between. The germline gives CDR1 MNHEY, CDR2 SMNVEV (reference sequence). This CDR3 has 14 residues. The CDR3 coding sequence is TGTGCCAGCAGTTCCCAGGGGACCCAAGAGACCCAGTACTTC. Its protein product is CASSSQGTQETQYF.

This chain uses TRBV21-1 with TRBJ2-5; no DNA check was done on the table's D call, TRBD1. TRBV21-1 is a pseudogene. The CDR3 consists of 17 residues. This CDR3 reads CASSKRAASGQRETQYF. Written as DNA, the CDR3 is TGTGCCAGCAGCAAAAGGGCGGCGTCGGGACAACGGGAGACCCAGTACTTC.